This T cell receptor (beta chain) was documented in a study of blood T cell repertoires in COVID-19. About the research overall: The United States, Italy and Spain supplied acute and convalescent COVID-19 samples. Nucleic acid was either cDNA or gDNA, and it came from T cells, B-cell-depleted T cells, or PBMCs.

Looked up from germline, CDR1 is WSHSY and CDR2 is SAAADI. J lost 1 base, V lost 4 bases, and 2 bases had no gene match. The CDR3 extends over 15 amino acids. Authors' data handling: The assay estimated nucleated cells by amplifying reference gene primers. Using immunoSEQ multiplex PCR, the repertoire was profiled, and TCRdb retains in-frame clones only, with some absent. V, J and clone size derive from that table, while D and trimming were established from the DNA sequence. In the table there are 250,000 to 350,000 clones, approximately 85% of which are singletons. This clonotype was obtained from a man between 18 and 29 years old with active or convalescent COVID-19. The chain links TRBV10-2 to TRBJ2-1; TRBD2 matches 9 bases. Sequenced input: peripheral blood. The CDR3 DNA sequence: TGCGCCAGCAGTGCTAGCGGGGTTTCCTACAATGAGCAGTTCTTC. Translated, it gives CASSASGVSYNEQFF.